Shown below are 8 T cell receptor beta chains from a single sample sequenced in a study of T cell responses to AZD1222 COVID-19 vaccine. Here immunoSEQ multiplex PCR was the method, and the copy in TCRdb shows in-frame clones only, minus some. Of approximately 150,000 clones listed, 80% to 95% are singletons. This specimen was peripheral blood, taken on day 0 of AZD1222 vaccination. These receptors originate from an adult in good health.

This rearrangement joins TRBV6-5 to TRBJ1-5, with D possibly matching TRBD1 (6 bases). In germline, CDR1 is MNHEY, CDR2 SVGAGI. The CDR3 spans 14 residues. The V and J ends lost 5 bases and 3 bases respectively, with 11 bases between them. CDR3 bases: TGTGCCAGCAGTCCGGGACACTTCAATCAGCCCCAGCATTTT. This translates into CASSPGHFNQPQHF.

The V and J genes are TRBV20-1 and TRBJ2-5; TRBD2 aligns across 9 bases. V was clipped by 3 bases and J by 0 bases; unmatched bases: 14. Germline assignment: CDR1 DFQATT and CDR2 SNEGSKA (reference sequence). This CDR3 has 18 amino acids. The CDR3 coding sequence is TGCAGTGCTAGTGGGCATGGGGCGGGAGGGCCCAACCAAGAGACCCAGTACTTC. This translates into CSASGHGAGGPNQETQYF.

The J gene is TRBJ1-3, the V gene TRBV9; D ambiguous. Trimming removed 0 bases at V and 4 bases at J, with 14 bases between. Per germline, CDR1 SGDLS and CDR2 YYNGEE. CDR3 length: 16 residues. The CDR3 nucleotides read TGTGCCAGCAGCGTAGCTTCGCGAAGATCCGGAAACACCATATATTTT. Its translation is CASSVASRRSGNTIYF.

This clone has a single count. The chain links TRBV12-3 or TRBV12-4 to TRBJ2-5; D not resolved. The CDR3 sequence is 13 residues long. The V gene lost 4 bases and the J gene lost 0 bases, with 6 bases spanning the gap. The CDR3 DNA reads TGTGCCAGCAGTTGGGCTTACCAAGAGACCCAGTACTTC. It translates to CASSWAYQETQYF.

This clone was detected once. V gene TRBV5-1 combines with J gene TRBJ2-3, with a possible D match to TRBD1 (5 bases). The germline V gene has CDR1 SGHRS and CDR2 YFSETQ. The CDR3 has 16 amino acids. Deletions cut 1 base from V and 0 bases from J, with 12 bases between. CDR3 bases: TGCGCCAGCAGCTTGTCGTTTCAGGGTAGCACAGATACGCAGTATTTT. Encoded protein: CASSLSFQGSTDTQYF.

This clone was detected only a few times. The sample has other DNA sequences that encode this CDR3 too. The V call is TRBV28, the J call TRBJ1-5; D is possibly TRBD1 (5 bases). The CDR3 spans 13 residues. The V end was cut by 6 bases, the J end by 5 bases, with 11 bases between. CDR1 and CDR2 from the germline V gene are MDHEN and SYDVKM. The CDR3 here is CASRRQGDQPQHF. CDR3 nucleotide sequence: TGTGCCAGCAGAAGGCAGGGCGATCAGCCCCAGCATTTT.

The CDR3 sequence is CASSLEGIGAFF. Here the CDR3 DNA reads TGTGCCAGCAGCTTAGAAGGGATTGGAGCTTTCTTT. V is TRBV7-2 and J is TRBJ1-1; no definite D call. Trimming shortened V by 1 base and J by 10 bases, and 10 bases separated the two germline ends. The CDR3 has 12 amino acids. Germline V gene sequence: CDR1 SGHTA, CDR2 FQGNSA.

This clone showed up just once. The rearrangement joins TRBV28 to TRBJ2-7; D perhaps matches TRBD2 (6 bases). The CDR3 has 15 amino acids. Per germline, CDR1 MDHEN and CDR2 SYDVKM. V dropped 2 bases and J dropped 4 bases, with 15 bases sitting between them. CDR3: CASSLSPGSRYEQYF. The DNA of the CDR3 is TGTGCCAGCAGTTTAAGCCCCGGGAGTCGATACGAGCAGTACTTC.